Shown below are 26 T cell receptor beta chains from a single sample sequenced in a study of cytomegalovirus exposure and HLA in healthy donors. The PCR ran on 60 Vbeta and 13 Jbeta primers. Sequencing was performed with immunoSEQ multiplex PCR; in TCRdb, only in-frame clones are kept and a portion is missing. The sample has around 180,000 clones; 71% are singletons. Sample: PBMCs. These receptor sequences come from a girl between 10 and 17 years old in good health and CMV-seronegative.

CDR3 amino acids: CSALWGGHEQFF. The CDR3 nucleotides are TGCAGCGCCCTTTGGGGGGGGCATGAGCAGTTCTTC. The chain has TRBV29-1 and TRBJ2-1, with a tentative D call TRBD2 (7 bases). There are 12 residues in the CDR3. Per germline, CDR1 SQVTM and CDR2 ANQGSEA. V dropped 7 bases and J dropped 8 bases, with 15 bases sitting between them.

The CDR3 DNA is TGTGCCAGCAGTTCCGGACAGGTAGTTCAGCCCCAGCATTTT. Protein: CASSSGQVVQPQHF. The chain carries TRBV28 and TRBJ1-5; TRBD1 matches 7 bases. The V and J ends lost 4 bases and 6 bases, in that order; junction bases with no gene match: 6. CDR1 is MDHEN and CDR2 is SYDVKM in the germline V gene. There are 14 residues in the CDR3.

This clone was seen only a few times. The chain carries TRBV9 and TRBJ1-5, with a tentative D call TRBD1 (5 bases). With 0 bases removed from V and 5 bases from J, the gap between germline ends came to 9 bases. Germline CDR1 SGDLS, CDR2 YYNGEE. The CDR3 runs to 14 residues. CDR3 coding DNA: TGTGCCAGCAGCGTAGGACAGTTTGATCAGCCCCAGCATTTT. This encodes CASSVGQFDQPQHF.

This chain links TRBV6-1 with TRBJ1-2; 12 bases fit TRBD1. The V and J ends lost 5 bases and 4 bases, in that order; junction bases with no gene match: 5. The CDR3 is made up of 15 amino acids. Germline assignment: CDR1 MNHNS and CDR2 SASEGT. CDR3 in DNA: TGTGCCAGCAGTTTGGGGACAGGGGGCAGCTATGGCTACACCTTC. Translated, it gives CASSLGTGGSYGYTF.

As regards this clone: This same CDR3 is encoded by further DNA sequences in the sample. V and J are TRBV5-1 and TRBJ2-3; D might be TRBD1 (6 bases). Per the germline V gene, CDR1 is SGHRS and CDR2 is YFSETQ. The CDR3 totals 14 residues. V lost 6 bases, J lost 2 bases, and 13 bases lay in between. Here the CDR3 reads CASTLGGVTDTQYF. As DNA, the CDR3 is TGCGCCAGCACCCTAGGGGGAGTCACAGATACGCAGTATTTT.

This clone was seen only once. CDR3 sequence (DNA): TGTGCCTGGAGTGTTTCAGGACTTCAAGAGACCCAGTACTTC. It translates to CAWSVSGLQETQYF. The chain combines TRBV30 with TRBJ2-5; a possible D gene is TRBD2 (5 bases). V gave up 0 bases and J gave up 2 bases, with 10 bases separating them. This CDR3 has 14 amino acids. Per germline, CDR1 GTSNPN and CDR2 SVGIG (reference sequence).

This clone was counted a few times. The CDR3 DNA reads as TGTGCCAGCAGTTATTCGGTCGACAGGGCATCCAACGAGCAGTACTTC. Residues: CASSYSVDRASNEQYF. The chain combines TRBV6-6 with TRBJ2-7; TRBD1 agrees at 7 bases. Germline V lookup: CDR1 MNHNY, CDR2 SVGAGI (reference sequence). This CDR3 has 16 amino acids. J lost 5 bases, V lost 3 bases, and 13 bases had no gene match.

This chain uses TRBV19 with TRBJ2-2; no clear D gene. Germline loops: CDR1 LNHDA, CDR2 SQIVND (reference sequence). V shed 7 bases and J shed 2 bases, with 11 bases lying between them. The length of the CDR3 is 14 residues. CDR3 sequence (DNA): TGTGCCAGTATTGAGGAAGCTAACACCGGGGAGCTGTTTTTT. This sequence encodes CASIEEANTGELFF.

The CDR3 bases are TGTGCCGGTGGTACCGGGACTAGCGGGAGCAATGAGCAGTTCTTC. Translation gives CAGGTGTSGSNEQFF. The chain recombines TRBV6-1 with TRBJ2-1, with 14 bases matching TRBD2. The CDR3 sequence is 15 residues long. Germline V gene sequence: CDR1 MNHNS, CDR2 SASEGT. J gave up 6 bases and V 11 bases, and 9 bases lay outside the gene matches.

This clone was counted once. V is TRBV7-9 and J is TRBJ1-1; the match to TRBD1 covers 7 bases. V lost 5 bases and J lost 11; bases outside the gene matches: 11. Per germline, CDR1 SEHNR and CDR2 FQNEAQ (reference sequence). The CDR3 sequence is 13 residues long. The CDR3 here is CASSPLTGAGAFF. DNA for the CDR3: TGTGCCAGCAGCCCCCTCACAGGGGCGGGCGCTTTCTTT.

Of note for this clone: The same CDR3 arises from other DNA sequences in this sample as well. The CDR3 sequence is CASSLGTGNQPQHF. The CDR3 DNA follows: TGCGCCAGCAGCCTTGGGACAGGGAATCAGCCCCAGCATTTT. The rearrangement joins TRBV5-1 to TRBJ1-5, with TRBD1 matching 9 bases. Germline loops: CDR1 SGHRS, CDR2 YFSETQ. With 4 bases clipped from V and 4 bases from J, the junction kept 3 bases outside the gene matches. The length of the CDR3 is 14 residues.

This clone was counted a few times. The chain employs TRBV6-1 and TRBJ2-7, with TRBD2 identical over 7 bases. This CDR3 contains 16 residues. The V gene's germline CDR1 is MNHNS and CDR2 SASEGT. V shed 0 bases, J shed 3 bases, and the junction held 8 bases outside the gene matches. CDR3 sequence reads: CASSEAGLVGLYEQYF. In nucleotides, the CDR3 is TGTGCCAGCAGTGAAGCTGGACTAGTGGGCCTCTACGAGCAGTACTTC.

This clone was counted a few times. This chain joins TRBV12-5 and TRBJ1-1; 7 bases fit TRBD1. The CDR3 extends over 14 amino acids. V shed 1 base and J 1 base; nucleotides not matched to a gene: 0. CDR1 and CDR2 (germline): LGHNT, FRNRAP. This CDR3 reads CASGLDRGNTEAFF. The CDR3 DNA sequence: TGTGCTAGTGGTTTGGACAGGGGGAACACTGAAGCTTTCTTT.

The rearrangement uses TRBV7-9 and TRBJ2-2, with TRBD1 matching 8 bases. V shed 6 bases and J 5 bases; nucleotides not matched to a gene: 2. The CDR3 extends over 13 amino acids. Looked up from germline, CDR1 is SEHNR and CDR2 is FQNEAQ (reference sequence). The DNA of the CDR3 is TGTGCCAGCAGTCGACAGGGGACCGGGGAGCTGTTTTTT. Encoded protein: CASSRQGTGELFF.

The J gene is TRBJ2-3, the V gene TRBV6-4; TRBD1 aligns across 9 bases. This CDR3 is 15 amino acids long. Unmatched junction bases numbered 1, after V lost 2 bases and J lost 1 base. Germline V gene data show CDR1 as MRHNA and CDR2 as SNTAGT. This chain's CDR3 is CASSDDRGGTDTQYF. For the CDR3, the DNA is TGTGCCAGCAGTGACGACAGGGGGGGCACAGATACGCAGTATTTT.

The CDR3: CASSEVTSGAGRETQYF. Here the CDR3 DNA reads TGTGCCAGCAGTGAGGTGACTAGCGGCGCCGGCCGGGAGACCCAGTACTTC. V is TRBV6-1 and J is TRBJ2-5, with 9 positions matching TRBD2. Germline CDR1 reads MNHNS; CDR2 reads SASEGT. This CDR3 region has 17 residues. The junction had 13 bases not matched to a gene; V was cut back by 3 bases and J by 5 bases.

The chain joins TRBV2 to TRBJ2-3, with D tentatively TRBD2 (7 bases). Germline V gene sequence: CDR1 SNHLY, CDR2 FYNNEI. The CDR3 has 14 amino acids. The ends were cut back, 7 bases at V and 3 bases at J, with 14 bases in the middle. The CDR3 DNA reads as TGTGCCAGCATGAGGGGGGGGGAGACAGATACGCAGTATTTT. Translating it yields CASMRGGETDTQYF.

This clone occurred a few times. CDR3 DNA: TGTGCCAGCAGCCCAACGGGGGTCGGCTACGAGCAGTACTTC. The encoded protein is CASSPTGVGYEQYF. The chain couples TRBV7-9 to TRBJ2-7; possibly TRBD2 for D (6 bases). Germline V gene data show CDR1 as SEHNR and CDR2 as FQNEAQ (reference sequence). Trimming stripped 5 bases from V and 3 bases from J, with 14 bases between. The CDR3 consists of 14 residues.

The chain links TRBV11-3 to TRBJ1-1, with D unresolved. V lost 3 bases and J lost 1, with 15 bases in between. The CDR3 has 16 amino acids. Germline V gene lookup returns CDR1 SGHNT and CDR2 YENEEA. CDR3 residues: CASSLGGYLPNTEAFF. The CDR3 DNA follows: TGTGCCAGCAGCTTGGGAGGATACCTACCGAACACTGAAGCTTTCTTT. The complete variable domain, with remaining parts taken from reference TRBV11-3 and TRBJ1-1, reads EAGVVQSPRYKIIEKKQPVAFWCNPISGHNTLYWYLQNLGQGPELLIRYENEEAVDDSQLPKDRFSAERLKGVDSTLKIQPAELGDSAVYLCASSLGGYLPNTEAFFGQGTRLTVV.

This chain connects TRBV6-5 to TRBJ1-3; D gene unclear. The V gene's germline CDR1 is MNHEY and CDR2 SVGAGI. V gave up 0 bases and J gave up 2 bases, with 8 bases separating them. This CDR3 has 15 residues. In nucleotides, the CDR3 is TGTGCCAGCAGTTACTCTGGGAGGACTGGAAACACCATATATTTT. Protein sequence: CASSYSGRTGNTIYF.

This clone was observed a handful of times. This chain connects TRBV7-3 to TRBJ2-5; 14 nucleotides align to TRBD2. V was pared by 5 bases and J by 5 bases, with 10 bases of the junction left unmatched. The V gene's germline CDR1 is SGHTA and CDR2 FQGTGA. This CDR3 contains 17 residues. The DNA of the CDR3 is TGTGCCAGCAGCCCTGGGGTAGGACTAGCGGGGGGTGAGACCCAGTACTTC. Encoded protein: CASSPGVGLAGGETQYF.

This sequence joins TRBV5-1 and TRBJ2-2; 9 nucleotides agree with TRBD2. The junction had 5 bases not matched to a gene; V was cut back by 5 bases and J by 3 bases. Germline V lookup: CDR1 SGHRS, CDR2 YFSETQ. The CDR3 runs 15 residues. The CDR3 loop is CASRGSGGYTGELFF. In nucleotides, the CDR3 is TGCGCCAGCAGAGGGAGCGGGGGGTACACCGGGGAGCTGTTTTTT.

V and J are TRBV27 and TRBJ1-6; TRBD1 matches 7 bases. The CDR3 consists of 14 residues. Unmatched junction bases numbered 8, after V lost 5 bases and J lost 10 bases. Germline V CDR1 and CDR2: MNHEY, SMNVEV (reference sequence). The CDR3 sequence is CASSLRDSLSPLHF. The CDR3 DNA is TGTGCCAGCAGTCTCCGGGACAGTTTATCACCCCTCCACTTT.

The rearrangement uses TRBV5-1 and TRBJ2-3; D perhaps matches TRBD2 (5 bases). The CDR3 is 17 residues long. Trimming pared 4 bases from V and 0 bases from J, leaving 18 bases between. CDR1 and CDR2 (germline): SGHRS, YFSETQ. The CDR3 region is CASSPSGVSSSTDTQYF. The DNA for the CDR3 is TGCGCCAGCAGCCCTTCCGGGGTTAGCTCTAGCACAGATACGCAGTATTTT.

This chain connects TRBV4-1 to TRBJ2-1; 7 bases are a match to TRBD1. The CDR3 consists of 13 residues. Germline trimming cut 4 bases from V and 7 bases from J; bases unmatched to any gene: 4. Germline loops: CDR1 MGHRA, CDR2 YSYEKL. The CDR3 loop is CASSPGQLNEQFF. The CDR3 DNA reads TGCGCCAGCAGCCCGGGACAGCTTAATGAGCAGTTCTTC.

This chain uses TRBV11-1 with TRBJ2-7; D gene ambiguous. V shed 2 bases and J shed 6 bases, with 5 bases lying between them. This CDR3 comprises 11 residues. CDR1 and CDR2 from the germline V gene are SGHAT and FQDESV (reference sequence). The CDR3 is CASSLQAEQYF. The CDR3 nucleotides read TGTGCCAGCAGCTTACAGGCCGAGCAGTACTTC.